The present T cell receptor (beta chain) was sequenced within a study of blood T cell repertoires in COVID-19 (dated by TCRdb to the early 2020s). Regarding the research as a whole: Collaborator samples came from the United States, Italy and Spain and covered acute and convalescent phases of COVID-19. HLA class I and class II types, where available, came from metadata supplied by the sample provider rather than from assay-based typing. The repertoires were released in a freely available public database meant as a resource for research on the immune response to SARS-CoV-2. Samples came from the ongoing ImmuneRACE study (first 160 participants) plus 1,254 subjects from 6 global collaborators. Nearly every sample came with metadata listing a de-identified subject ID, COVID-19 status, age in years and sex. The prospective study material was composed of cDNA or gDNA derived from T cells, B-cell-depleted T cells, or PBMCs. The dataset comprised deeply sampled blood TCRbeta repertoires from subjects exposed to, actively infected with, or recovered from COVID-19.

Findings and caveats that apply to the study as a whole: The quantity of clinical and demographic metadata differed by source and by participant and was supplied without curation.

In Seattle, one collaborating source enrolled patients while the infection was active and tracked those patients longitudinally over the course of disease. Collaborating institutions collected whole blood in K2EDTA tubes following their own protocols. For TCRbeta analysis, collaborators shipped samples as frozen whole blood, isolated PBMCs, or DNA extracted from either of those sample types. With regard to this clone: No antigen is known for it. Base qualities were left out, and no much larger clone turns up one base away.

Deletion took 6 bases off V and 3 bases off J, with a span of 17 bases between the germline ends. The CDR3 goes from the cysteine to the phenylalanine over 15 residues. CDR3 DNA is the only sequence kept; it has 45 bases, read in frame from the first base. The germline V gene provides CDR1 MNHEY and CDR2 SVGAGI. TCRbeta CDR3 regions were amplified from genomic DNA using the immunoSEQ Assay, a bias-controlled multiplex PCR. On the authors' methods: The number of nucleated cells in each sample was estimated by amplification of reference gene primers within the assay. To quantify the absolute abundance of each unique TCRbeta CDR3 rearrangement, sequence reads were collapsed and filtered. For each sample, productive Simpson clonality was calculated as the square root of Simpson's diversity index across productive rearrangements. The table comes from immuneACCESS by way of TCRdb, which keeps in-frame sequences with V and J called. Part of the clones is missing from these tables; in studies checked, under half for an unresolved V gene and the rest for unknown reasons. V, J and clone size derive from that table, while D and trimming were established from the DNA sequence. Recorded for this sample are 390,000 or so clones; more than 75% of them occurred a single time. Jointly, the top ten make up over 9.5% of the sample.

This TCR was sampled from a woman younger than 45 with COVID-19, enrolled during active disease. The V and J genes are TRBV6-5 and TRBJ2-5; the D segment could be TRBD2, given 7 matching bases. Sequencing used peripheral blood. Here is the DNA: TGTGCCAGCAGGCCCTGGGGGCGGGAGAAAGAGACCCAGTACTTC. This yields the protein CASRPWGREKETQYF.